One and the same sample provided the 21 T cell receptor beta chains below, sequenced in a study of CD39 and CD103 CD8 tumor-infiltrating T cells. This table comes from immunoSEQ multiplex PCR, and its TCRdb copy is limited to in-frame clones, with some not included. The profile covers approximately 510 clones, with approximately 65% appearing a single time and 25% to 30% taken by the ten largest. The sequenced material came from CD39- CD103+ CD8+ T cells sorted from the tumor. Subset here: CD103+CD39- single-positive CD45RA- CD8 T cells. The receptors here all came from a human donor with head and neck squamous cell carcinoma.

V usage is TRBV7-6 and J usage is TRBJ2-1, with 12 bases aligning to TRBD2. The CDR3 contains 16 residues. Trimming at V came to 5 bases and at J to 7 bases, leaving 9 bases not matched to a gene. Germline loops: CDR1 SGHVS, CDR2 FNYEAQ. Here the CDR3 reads CASSVTTSGSRNEQFF. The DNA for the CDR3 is TGTGCCAGCAGCGTCACGACTAGCGGGAGCAGGAATGAGCAGTTCTTC.

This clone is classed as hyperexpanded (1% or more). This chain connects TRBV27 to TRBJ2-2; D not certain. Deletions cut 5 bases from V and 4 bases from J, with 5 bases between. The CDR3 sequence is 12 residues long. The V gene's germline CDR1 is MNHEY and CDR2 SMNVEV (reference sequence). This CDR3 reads CASSPLTGELFF. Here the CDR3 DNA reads TGTGCCAGCAGTCCTCTCACCGGGGAGCTGTTTTTT.

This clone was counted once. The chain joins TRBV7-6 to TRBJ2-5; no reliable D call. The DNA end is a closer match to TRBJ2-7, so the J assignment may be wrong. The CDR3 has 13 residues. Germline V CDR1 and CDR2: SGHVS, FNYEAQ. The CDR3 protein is CASSAGPNYEQYF. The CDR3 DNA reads TGTGCCAGCAGCGCCGGACCGAACTACGAGCAGTACTTC.

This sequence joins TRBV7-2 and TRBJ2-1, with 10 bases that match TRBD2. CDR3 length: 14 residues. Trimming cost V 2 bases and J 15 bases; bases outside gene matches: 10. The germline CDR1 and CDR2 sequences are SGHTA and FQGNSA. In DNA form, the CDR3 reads TGTGCCAGCAGCTTAATTGTTAGCGGGGGGTCCTGGTTCTTC. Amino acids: CASSLIVSGGSWFF.

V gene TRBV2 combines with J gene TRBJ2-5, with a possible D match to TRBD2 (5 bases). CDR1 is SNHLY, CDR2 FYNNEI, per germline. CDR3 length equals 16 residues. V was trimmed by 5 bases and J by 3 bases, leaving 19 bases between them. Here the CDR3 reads CASSSKAGSTEETQYF. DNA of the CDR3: TGTGCCAGCAGTTCAAAGGCGGGCAGTACTGAAGAGACCCAGTACTTC.

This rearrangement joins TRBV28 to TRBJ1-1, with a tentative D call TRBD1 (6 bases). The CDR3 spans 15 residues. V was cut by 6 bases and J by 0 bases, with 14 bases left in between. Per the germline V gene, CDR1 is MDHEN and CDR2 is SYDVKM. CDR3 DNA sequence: TGTGCCAGCAGGGAGGACAGCAGCGTGAACACTGAAGCTTTCTTT. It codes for CASREDSSVNTEAFF.

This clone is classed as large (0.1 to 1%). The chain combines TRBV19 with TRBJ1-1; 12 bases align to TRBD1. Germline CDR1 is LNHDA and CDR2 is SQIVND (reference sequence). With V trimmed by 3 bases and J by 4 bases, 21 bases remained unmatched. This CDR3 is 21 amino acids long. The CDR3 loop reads CASSILTGTGGFTFTLTEAFF. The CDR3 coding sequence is TGTGCCAGTAGTATTCTTACCGGGACAGGGGGCTTCACTTTCACCCTCACTGAAGCTTTCTTT.

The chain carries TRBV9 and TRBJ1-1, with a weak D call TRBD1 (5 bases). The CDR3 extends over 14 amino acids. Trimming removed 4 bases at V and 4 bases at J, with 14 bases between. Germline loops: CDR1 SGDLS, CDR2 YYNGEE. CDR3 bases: TGTGCCAGCAGCCCAAGCGGGGGAGGCACTGAAGCTTTCTTT. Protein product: CASSPSGGGTEAFF.

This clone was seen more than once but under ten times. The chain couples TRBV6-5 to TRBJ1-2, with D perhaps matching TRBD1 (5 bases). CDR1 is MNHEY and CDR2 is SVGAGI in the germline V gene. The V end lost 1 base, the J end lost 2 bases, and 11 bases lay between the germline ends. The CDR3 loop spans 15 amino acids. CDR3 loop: CASSYLWGLNYGYTF. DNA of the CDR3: TGTGCCAGCAGTTACTTATGGGGCTTGAACTATGGCTACACCTTC.

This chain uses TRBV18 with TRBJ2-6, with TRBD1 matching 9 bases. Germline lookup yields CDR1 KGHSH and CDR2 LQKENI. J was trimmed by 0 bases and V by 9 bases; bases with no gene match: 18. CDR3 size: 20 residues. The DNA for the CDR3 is TGTGCCAGTCACCGCCGGGACAGGGACGCGTGGAGCTCTGGGGCCAACGTCCTGACTTTC. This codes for CASHRRDRDAWSSGANVLTF.

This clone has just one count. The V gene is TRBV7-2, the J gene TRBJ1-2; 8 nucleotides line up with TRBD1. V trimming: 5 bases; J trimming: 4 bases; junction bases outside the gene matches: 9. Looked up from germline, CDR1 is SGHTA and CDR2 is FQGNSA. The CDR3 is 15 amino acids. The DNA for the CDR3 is TGTGCCAGCAGCCCTTCCGGGACAGGCCTCTATGGCTACACCTTC. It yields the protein CASSPSGTGLYGYTF.

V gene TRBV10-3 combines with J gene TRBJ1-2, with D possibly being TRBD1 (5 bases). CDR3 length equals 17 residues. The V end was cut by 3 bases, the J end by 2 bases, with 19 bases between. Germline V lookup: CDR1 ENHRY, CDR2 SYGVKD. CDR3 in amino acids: CAISDLDRNGWNYGYTF. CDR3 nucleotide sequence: TGTGCCATCAGTGACCTCGACAGAAACGGGTGGAACTATGGCTACACCTTC.

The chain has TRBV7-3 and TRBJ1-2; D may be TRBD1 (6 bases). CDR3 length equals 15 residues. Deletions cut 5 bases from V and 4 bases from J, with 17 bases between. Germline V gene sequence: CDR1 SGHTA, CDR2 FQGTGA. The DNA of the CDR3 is TGTGCCAGCAGCGCAGGGGTGGGCGACGGCTATGGCTACACCTTC. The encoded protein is CASSAGVGDGYGYTF.

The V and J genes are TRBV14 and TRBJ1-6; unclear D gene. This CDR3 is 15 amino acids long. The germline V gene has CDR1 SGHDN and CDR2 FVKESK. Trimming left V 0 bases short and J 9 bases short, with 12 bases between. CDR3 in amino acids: CASSQEARTGSPLHF. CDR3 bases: TGTGCCAGCAGCCAAGAGGCCCGAACGGGTTCACCCCTCCACTTT. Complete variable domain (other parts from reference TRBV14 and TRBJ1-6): EAGVTQFPSHSVIEKGQTVTLRCDPISGHDNLYWYRRVMGKEIKFLLHFVKESKQDESGMPNNRFLAERTGGTYSTLKVQPAELEDSGVYFCASSQEARTGSPLHFGNGTRLTVT.

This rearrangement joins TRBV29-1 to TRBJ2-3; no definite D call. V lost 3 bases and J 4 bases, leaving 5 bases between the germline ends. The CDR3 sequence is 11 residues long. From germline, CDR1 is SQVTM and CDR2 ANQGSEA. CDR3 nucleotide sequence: TGCAGCGTTGACACACCAGATACGCAGTATTTT. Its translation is CSVDTPDTQYF.

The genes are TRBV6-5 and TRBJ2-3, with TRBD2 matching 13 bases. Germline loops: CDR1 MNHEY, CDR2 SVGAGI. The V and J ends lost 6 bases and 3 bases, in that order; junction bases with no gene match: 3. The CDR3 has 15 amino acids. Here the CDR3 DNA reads TGTGCCAGCAGGTCGGGACTAGCGGGAACAGATACGCAGTATTTT. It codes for CASRSGLAGTDTQYF.

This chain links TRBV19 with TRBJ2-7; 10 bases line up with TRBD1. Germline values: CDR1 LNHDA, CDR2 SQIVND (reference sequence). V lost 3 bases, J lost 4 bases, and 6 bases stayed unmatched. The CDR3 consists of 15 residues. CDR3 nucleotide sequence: TGTGCCAGTAGTATTCCCGGGACAGGGGTGTACGAGCAGTACTTC. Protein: CASSIPGTGVYEQYF.

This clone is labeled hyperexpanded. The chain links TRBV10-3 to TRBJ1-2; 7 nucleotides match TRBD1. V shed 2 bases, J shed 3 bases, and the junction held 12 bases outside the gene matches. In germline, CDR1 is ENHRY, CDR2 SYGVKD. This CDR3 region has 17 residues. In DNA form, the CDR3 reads TGTGCCATCAGTGAGATTGCTAAACAGGGGTGGGACTATGGCTACACCTTC. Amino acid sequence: CAISEIAKQGWDYGYTF.

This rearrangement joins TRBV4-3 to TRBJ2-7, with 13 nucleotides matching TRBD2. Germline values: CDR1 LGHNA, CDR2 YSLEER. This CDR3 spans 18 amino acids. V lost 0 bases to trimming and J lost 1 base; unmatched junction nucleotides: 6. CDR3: CASSQDLWTSGGSYEQYF. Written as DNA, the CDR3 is TGCGCCAGCAGCCAAGATCTTTGGACTAGCGGGGGTTCCTACGAGCAGTACTTC.

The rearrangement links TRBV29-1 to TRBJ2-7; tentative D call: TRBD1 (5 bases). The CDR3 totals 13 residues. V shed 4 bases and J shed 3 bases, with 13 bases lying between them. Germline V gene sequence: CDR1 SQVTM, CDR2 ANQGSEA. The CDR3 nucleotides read TGCAGCGTTGTCGCAGGGATCTTCTACGAGCAGTACTTC. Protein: CSVVAGIFYEQYF.

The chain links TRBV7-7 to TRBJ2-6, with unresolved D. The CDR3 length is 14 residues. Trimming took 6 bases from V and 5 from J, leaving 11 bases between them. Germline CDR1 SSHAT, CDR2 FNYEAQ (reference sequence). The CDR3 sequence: CASRPQSRANVLTF. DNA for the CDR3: TGTGCCAGCAGGCCACAAAGTCGGGCCAACGTCCTGACTTTC.